The 13 T cell receptor beta chains below come from one sample, sequenced in a study of control samples from healthy donors and cancer patients. TCRdb keeps only in-frame clones here, not all; method: immunoSEQ multiplex PCR. The table lists 170,000 or so clones, more than 90% of them singletons. Specimen: blood. The receptor set was obtained from a woman aged 40 to 50 in good health.

The rearrangement joins TRBV2 to TRBJ2-7; 8 nucleotides align to TRBD1. The CDR3 extends over 13 amino acids. CDR1 is SNHLY, CDR2 FYNNEI, per germline. V dropped 8 bases and J dropped 6; count of bases not matched to a gene: 9. CDR3 in DNA: TGTGCCAGCGCCGCTTTGGACAGGGCCGAGCAGTACTTC. This encodes CASAALDRAEQYF.

This sequence joins TRBV5-4 and TRBJ2-7; perhaps TRBD2 as D (7 bases). The CDR3 is 12 residues long. Germline CDR1 is SGHNT and CDR2 is YYREEE (reference sequence). With 6 bases removed from V and 6 bases from J, the gap between germline ends came to 13 bases. The chain's CDR3 is CASTPGEGEQYF. CDR3 nucleotides: TGTGCCAGCACCCCAGGGGAGGGCGAGCAGTACTTC. Complete variable domain (other parts from reference TRBV5-4 and TRBJ2-7): ETGVTQSPTHLIKTRGQQVTLRCSSQSGHNTVSWYQQALGQGPQFIFQYYREEENGRGNFPPRFSGLQFPNYSSELNVNALELDDSALYLCASTPGEGEQYFGPGTRLTVT.

The rearrangement links TRBV5-1 to TRBJ2-7; TRBD1 agrees at 10 bases. Trimming took 4 bases from V and 5 from J; bases not matched to a gene: 6. Germline V gene sequence: CDR1 SGHRS, CDR2 YFSETQ. The CDR3 has 14 amino acids. CDR3 in DNA: TGCGCCAGCAGCCTCGGGACAGGGGATAACGAGCAGTACTTC. It codes for CASSLGTGDNEQYF.

This clone has just a few counts. V is TRBV4-1 and J is TRBJ1-5; TRBD1 is a possible D gene (6 bases). Trimming left V 0 bases short and J 9 bases short, with 12 bases between. CDR1 is MGHRA and CDR2 is YSYEKL in the germline V gene. The CDR3 extends over 14 amino acids. The CDR3 nucleotides read TGCGCCAGCAGCCAAGATTGGGGGCCCTTGCCCCAGCATTTT. This encodes CASSQDWGPLPQHF.

This rearrangement joins TRBV10-3 to TRBJ1-1; TRBD1 agrees at 8 bases. V lost 6 bases and J lost 4; bases outside the gene matches: 4. Germline loops: CDR1 ENHRY, CDR2 SYGVKD. This CDR3 is built from 13 residues. The CDR3: CAIRKGTGTEAFF. The CDR3 DNA follows: TGTGCCATCAGAAAGGGGACAGGCACTGAAGCTTTCTTT.

The gene calls are TRBV10-3 and TRBJ2-1; a possible D gene is TRBD1 (5 bases). From germline, CDR1 is ENHRY and CDR2 SYGVKD. The CDR3 is made up of 13 amino acids. The V gene lost 6 bases and the J gene lost 9 bases, with 15 bases spanning the gap. Written as DNA, the CDR3 is TGTGCCATCAGAGGGGCCCCCAGTATTGAGCAGTTCTTC. Protein product: CAIRGAPSIEQFF.

CDR3 loop: CASSLEGAGEQYF. The CDR3 coding sequence is TGTGCCAGCAGCCTTGAGGGGGCTGGCGAGCAGTACTTC. The chain carries TRBV16 and TRBJ2-7; 7 nucleotides match TRBD1. Germline CDR1 and CDR2: KGHSY and FQNENV. This CDR3 contains 13 residues. J lost 6 bases, V lost 4 bases, and 6 bases had no gene match.

This sequence joins TRBV5-1 and TRBJ2-2, with 9 positions matching TRBD1. The CDR3 spans 17 residues. The germline gives CDR1 SGHRS, CDR2 YFSETQ. V lost 2 bases to trimming and J lost 2 bases; unmatched junction nucleotides: 7. CDR3 sequence reads: CASSLKTGGANTGELFF. The CDR3, as DNA: TGCGCCAGCAGCTTAAAAACAGGGGGCGCAAACACCGGGGAGCTGTTTTTT.

J is TRBJ2-7 and V is TRBV4-1, with TRBD2 identical over 10 bases. The length of the CDR3 is 17 residues. Germline V gene data show CDR1 as MGHRA and CDR2 as YSYEKL. J lost 4 bases, V lost 4 bases, and 13 bases had no gene match. The CDR3 DNA sequence: TGCGCCAGCAGCCCCGGCGGGAGCGGGGGGGTCTTTTACGAGCAGTACTTC. Encoded protein: CASSPGGSGGVFYEQYF.

In DNA form, the CDR3 reads TGTGCCAGCAGCTTTGCTCCCGCGTCCCAAGTAGAGACCCAGTACTTC. Residues: CASSFAPASQVETQYF. This rearrangement joins TRBV7-8 to TRBJ2-5; no firm D call. V dropped 3 bases and J dropped 4 bases, with 18 bases sitting between them. Germline V CDR1 and CDR2: SGHVS, FQNEAQ. The CDR3 has 16 amino acids.

This chain links TRBV15 with TRBJ1-6; D not certain. The CDR3 runs 15 residues. V shed 0 bases and J shed 7 bases, with 10 bases lying between them. Germline assignment: CDR1 LNHNV and CDR2 YYDKDF (reference sequence). Written as DNA, the CDR3 is TGTGCCACCAGCAGAGATAATAAGGGAAATTCACCCCTCCACTTT. It specifies CATSRDNKGNSPLHF.

CDR3 bases: TGTGCCAGCAGCCCAACTGGCGTTCTCGAGCAGTACTTC. It encodes CASSPTGVLEQYF. The V gene is TRBV6-5, the J gene TRBJ2-7; unclear D gene. The CDR3 is 13 amino acids. With 6 bases removed from V and 6 bases from J, the gap between germline ends came to 15 bases. The germline V gene encodes CDR1 MNHEY and CDR2 SVGAGI.

On this clone itself: One end of the junction is discordant with germline, which a read error may explain. DNA of the CDR3: TGTGCCAGCAGTGCGACGGGACAGATTTTT. Translated: CASSATGQIF. The chain employs TRBV2 and TRBJ1-4; 7 positions agree with TRBD1. The CDR3 is 10 residues long. Germline V lookup: CDR1 SNHLY, CDR2 FYNNEI.